The rows below give T cell receptor beta chains drawn from one sample of a study of blood T cells in healthy people across ages. TCRdb recomputed calls from the 5' RACE reads with MiXCR, one row per CDR3 protein. Among about 1.4 million distinct CDR3 sequences listed, roughly 64% were seen once. The source material was blood. Source of these receptors: a man younger than 30 in good health. Both conserved end residues are part of each CDR3. The D gene is left open where the match is weak. Size tells how often a clone was seen (once, few, many) or the class of an expanded clone, and some rows leave it out.

j_call,v_call,d_call,clone_size,cdr3_aa,cdr3_nt
TRBJ2-7,TRBV12-3/TRBV12-4,TRBD1,few,CASSDGTGVLSYEQYF,TGTGCCAGCAGCGACGGGACAGGGGTTCTCTCCTACGAGCAGTACTTC
TRBJ1-2,TRBV5-6,.,.,CASSLGAWANGYTF,TGTGCCAGCAGCTTGGGTGCCTGGGCTAATGGCTACACCTTC
TRBJ2-3,TRBV25-1,.,few,CASSVGYTDTQYF,TGTGCCAGCAGTGTCGGTTACACAGATACGCAGTATTTT
TRBJ2-3,TRBV6-6,.,.,CASSYSGLPLTDTQYF,TGTGCCAGCAGTTACTCCGGACTTCCCCTCACAGATACGCAGTATTTT
TRBJ2-7,TRBV5-1,.,.,CASSPGPAEDSYEQYF,TGCGCCAGCAGCCCTGGACCAGCGGAAGACTCCTACGAGCAGTACTTC
TRBJ1-5,TRBV7-2,.,few,CASSSVAQPQHF,TGTGCCAGCAGCTCCGTGGCCCAGCCCCAGCATTTT
TRBJ1-1,TRBV5-1,TRBD1,once,CASSTGTGPTEAFF,TGCGCCAGCAGCACGGGGACAGGGCCCACTGAAGCTTTCTTT
TRBJ2-7,TRBV5-1,TRBD1,.,CASRGSGQGMNEQYF,TGCGCCAGCAGGGGATCGGGACAGGGGATGAACGAGCAGTACTTC
TRBJ1-1,TRBV27,.,.,CASSADKGNTEAFF,TGTGCCAGCAGTGCAGATAAGGGCAACACTGAAGCTTTCTTT
TRBJ2-4,TRBV3-1,TRBD1,few,CASSLGTGGSIQYF,TGTGCCAGCAGCCTAGGGACAGGGGGAAGCATTCAGTACTTC
TRBJ2-3,TRBV27,.,.,CASSYRGSTDTQYF,TGTGCCAGCAGTTACCGGGGTAGCACAGATACGCAGTATTTT
TRBJ1-2,TRBV4-1,TRBD1,few,CASSQDGTGYGYTF,TGCGCCAGCAGCCAAGACGGGACAGGTTATGGCTACACCTTC
TRBJ2-5,TRBV12-3/TRBV12-4,.,.,CAGRSTGKETQYF,TGTGCCGGCAGGTCCACAGGGAAAGAGACCCAGTACTTC
TRBJ2-5,TRBV2,TRBD2,once,CASSFELAGGGETQYF,TGTGCCAGCAGTTTCGAATTAGCGGGAGGTGGAGAGACCCAGTACTTC
TRBJ2-6,TRBV6-2/TRBV6-3,.,.,CASSYFSSRTGANVLTF,TGTGCCAGCAGTTACTTTTCATCAAGGACTGGGGCCAACGTCCTGACTTTC
TRBJ2-7,TRBV25-1,.,.,CASSASSASRIHEQYF,TGTGCCAGCAGTGCTTCTTCGGCCTCGAGGATCCACGAGCAGTACTTC
TRBJ2-5,TRBV20-1,TRBD2,.,CSPGLAEETQYF,TGCAGCCCGGGACTAGCGGAAGAGACCCAGTACTTC
TRBJ2-3,TRBV27,.,.,CASRKGIDTQYF,TGTGCCAGCAGAAAGGGAATAGATACGCAGTATTTT
TRBJ2-1,TRBV20-1,.,once,CSAPEQRISYNEQFF,TGCAGTGCCCCCGAACAGCGCATCTCCTACAATGAGCAGTTCTTC
TRBJ2-5,TRBV7-9,TRBD1,.,CASGDGTGRQETQYF,TGTGCCAGTGGAGACGGGACAGGGAGGCAAGAGACCCAGTACTTC
TRBJ2-7,TRBV20-1,TRBD2,.,CSAPGLARYEQYF,TGCAGTGCACCGGGACTAGCTCGCTACGAGCAGTACTTC
TRBJ2-7,TRBV9,.,.,CASSSFEGGSDEQYF,TGTGCCAGCAGCTCCTTTGAGGGGGGGAGCGATGAGCAGTACTTC
TRBJ1-2,TRBV25-1,.,.,CASSESGVYYGYTF,TGTGCCAGCAGTGAAAGCGGGGTTTACTATGGCTACACCTTC
TRBJ2-7,TRBV6-2/TRBV6-3,.,.,CASRPSVAIIYEQYF,TGTGCCAGCCGGCCTTCCGTCGCCATAATTTACGAGCAGTACTTC
TRBJ2-7,TRBV30,.,.,CAWDMTSYEQYF,TGTGCCTGGGACATGACCTCCTACGAGCAGTACTTC
TRBJ1-5,TRBV7-6,.,.,CARDDSFSQPQHF,TGTGCCAGAGATGACAGCTTCAGTCAGCCCCAGCATTTT
TRBJ1-2,TRBV6-1,.,.,CASSRTGKNYGYTF,TGTGCCAGCAGCAGGACGGGGAAAAACTATGGCTACACCTTC
TRBJ2-1,TRBV20-1,TRBD1,.,CSARSSGTGGFSNEQFF,TGCAGTGCTAGATCTTCCGGGACAGGGGGCTTTAGTAATGAGCAGTTCTTC
TRBJ2-7,TRBV6-2/TRBV6-3,TRBD1,.,CASTLHLRDRGTYEQYF,TGTGCCAGCACTCTCCACCTCAGGGACAGGGGTACCTACGAGCAGTACTTC
TRBJ2-7,TRBV7-2,.,.,CASSLQKANYEQYF,TGTGCCAGCAGCTTACAGAAAGCGAACTACGAGCAGTACTTC
TRBJ1-5,TRBV13,.,.,CASSLDGEPQHF,TGTGCCAGCAGCTTAGACGGAGAGCCCCAGCATTTT
TRBJ2-4,TRBV7-2,.,.,CASSQDVAKNIQYF,TGTGCCAGCAGCCAAGACGTAGCCAAAAACATTCAGTACTTC
TRBJ2-3,TRBV4-2,TRBD2,.,CASSQGLMTSGFHDTQYF,TGTGCCAGCAGCCAAGGGCTGATGACTAGCGGGTTTCATGATACGCAGTATTTT
TRBJ2-7,TRBV29-1,TRBD2,few,CSVDGVSGRAVYEQYF,TGCAGCGTTGACGGGGTTAGCGGGAGGGCCGTTTACGAGCAGTACTTC
TRBJ2-3,TRBV9,.,.,CASSVYGGDSTDTQYF,TGTGCCAGCAGCGTCTATGGCGGGGACTCCACAGATACGCAGTATTTT
TRBJ2-4,TRBV6-1,.,.,CASSFFSYERYF,TGTGCCAGCAGTTTCTTCTCCTACGAGCGGTACTTC
TRBJ2-1,TRBV6-5,.,.,CASSYSPGAGVPNEQFF,TGTGCCAGCAGTTACTCCCCGGGGGCGGGAGTACCCAATGAGCAGTTCTTC
TRBJ1-1,TRBV29-1,.,.,CSVVVRPMNTEAFF,TGCAGCGTTGTGGTCAGGCCCATGAACACTGAAGCTTTCTTT
TRBJ2-1,TRBV19,.,.,CARPQATGDHEQFF,TGTGCCAGACCCCAGGCTACAGGTGACCATGAGCAGTTCTTC
TRBJ2-7,TRBV19,TRBD1,.,CASSIWGQGSYEQYF,TGTGCCAGTAGTATTTGGGGACAGGGCTCCTACGAGCAGTACTTC
TRBJ2-7,TRBV6-1,TRBD1,.,CARGLDRVSNEQYF,TGTGCCAGGGGATTGGACAGGGTGTCCAACGAGCAGTACTTC
TRBJ2-7,TRBV28,TRBD1,few,CASWDRDYEQYF,TGTGCCAGCTGGGACAGGGACTACGAGCAGTACTTC
TRBJ2-1,TRBV15,.,.,CATSSPTSRQGNEQFF,TGTGCCACCAGCAGCCCCACTAGCCGACAGGGAAATGAGCAGTTCTTC
TRBJ2-3,TRBV7-6,.,once,CASSSANWDTQYF,TGTGCCAGCAGCTCCGCCAATTGGGATACGCAGTATTTT
TRBJ2-6,TRBV6-4,TRBD1,.,CASRQGESGANVLTF,TGTGCCAGCAGACAGGGGGAATCTGGGGCCAACGTCCTGACTTTC
TRBJ2-1,TRBV7-7,.,.,CASSLSWPRDEQFF,TGTGCTAGCAGCTTATCGTGGCCTCGGGATGAGCAGTTCTTC
TRBJ2-1,TRBV4-2,TRBD2,few,CASSHGTSGRNSEQFF,TGTGCCAGCAGCCACGGGACTAGCGGGAGGAATTCTGAGCAGTTCTTC